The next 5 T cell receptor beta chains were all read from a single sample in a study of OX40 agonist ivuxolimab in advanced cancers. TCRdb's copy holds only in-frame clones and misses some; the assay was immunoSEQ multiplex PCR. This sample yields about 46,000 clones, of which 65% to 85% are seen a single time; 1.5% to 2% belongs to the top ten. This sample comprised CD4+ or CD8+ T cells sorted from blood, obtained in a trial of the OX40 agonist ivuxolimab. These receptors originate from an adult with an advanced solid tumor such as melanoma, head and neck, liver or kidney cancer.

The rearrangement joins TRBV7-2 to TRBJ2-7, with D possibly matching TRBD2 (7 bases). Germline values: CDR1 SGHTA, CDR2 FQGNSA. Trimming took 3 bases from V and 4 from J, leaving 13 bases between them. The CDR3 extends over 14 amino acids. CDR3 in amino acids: CASSLAGAPYEQYF. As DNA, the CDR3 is TGTGCCAGCAGCTTGGCGGGGGCCCCGTACGAGCAGTACTTC.

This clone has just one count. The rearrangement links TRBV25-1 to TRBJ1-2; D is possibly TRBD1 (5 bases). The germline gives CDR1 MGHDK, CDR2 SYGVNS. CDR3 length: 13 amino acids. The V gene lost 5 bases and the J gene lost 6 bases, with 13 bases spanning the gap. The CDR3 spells CASSIGGGDGYTF. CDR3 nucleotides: TGTGCCAGCAGTATAGGTGGGGGGGATGGCTACACCTTC.

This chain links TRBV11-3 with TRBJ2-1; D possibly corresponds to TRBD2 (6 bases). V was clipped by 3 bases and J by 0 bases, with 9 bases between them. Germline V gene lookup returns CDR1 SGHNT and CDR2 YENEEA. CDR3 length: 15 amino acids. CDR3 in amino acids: CASSFGRSSYNEQFF. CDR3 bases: TGTGCCAGCAGCTTCGGGAGAAGCTCCTACAATGAGCAGTTCTTC.

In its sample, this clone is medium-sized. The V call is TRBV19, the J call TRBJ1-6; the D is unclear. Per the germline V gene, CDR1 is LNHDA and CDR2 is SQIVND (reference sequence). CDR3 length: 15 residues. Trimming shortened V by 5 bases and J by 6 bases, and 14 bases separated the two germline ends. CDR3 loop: CASSPERSLNSPLHF. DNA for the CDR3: TGTGCCAGTAGTCCTGAACGCAGCCTTAATTCACCCCTCCACTTT.

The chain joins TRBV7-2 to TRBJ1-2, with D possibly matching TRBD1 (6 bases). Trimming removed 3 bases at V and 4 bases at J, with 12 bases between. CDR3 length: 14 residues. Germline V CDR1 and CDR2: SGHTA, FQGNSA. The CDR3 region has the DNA TGTGCCAGCAGCTTCCGGGACACCGCCTATGGCTACACCTTC. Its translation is CASSFRDTAYGYTF.